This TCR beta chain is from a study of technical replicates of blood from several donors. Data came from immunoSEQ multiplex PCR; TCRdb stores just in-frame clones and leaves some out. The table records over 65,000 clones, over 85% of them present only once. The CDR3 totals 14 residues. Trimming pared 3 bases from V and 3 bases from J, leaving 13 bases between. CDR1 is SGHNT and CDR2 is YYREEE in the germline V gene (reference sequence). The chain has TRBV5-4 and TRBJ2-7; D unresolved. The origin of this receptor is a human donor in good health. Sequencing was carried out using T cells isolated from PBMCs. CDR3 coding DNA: TGTGCCAGCAGCTCTCCTCCGGGTAACTACGAGCAGTACTTC. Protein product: CASSSPPGNYEQYF.